The rows below give T cell receptor beta chains drawn from one sample of a study of cytomegalovirus exposure and HLA in healthy donors. Profiled with immunoSEQ multiplex PCR; TCRdb holds only in-frame clones, not every one. The table has approximately 150,000 clones, 82% seen once. Sequenced material: PBMCs. The source is a man in his thirties or forties in good health and CMV-seropositive. Both conserved end residues are part of each CDR3. Each record gives: J gene, V gene, CDR3 protein.

TRBJ2-5 | TRBV6-1 | CASSLDRARETQYF
TRBJ1-1 | TRBV15 | CATSEDRSGGFSFF
TRBJ1-4 | TRBV6-6 | CASRSDRDEKLFF
TRBJ1-5 | TRBV5-5 | CASSHKQGAFIQPQHF
TRBJ2-6 | TRBV2 | CASSGLPSGGLTF
TRBJ1-1 | TRBV28 | CASSRTGGQTEAFF
TRBJ2-6 | TRBV7-9 | CSGAGVVLTF
TRBJ2-7 | TRBV28 | CASRKQGAGGEQYF
TRBJ2-3 | TRBV2 | CASRGALASNTQYF
TRBJ2-1 | TRBV7-9 | CASSLVEAGGYDEQFF
TRBJ1-5 | TRBV4-1 | CASSHPSSESNSNQPQHF
TRBJ2-6 | TRBV7-2 | CASSLSPGQGSGANVLTF
TRBJ1-5 | TRBV4-1 | CASSQGTGGPLYSNQPQHF
TRBJ1-5 | TRBV6-5 | CASSLGQGYQPQHF
TRBJ1-2 | TRBV2 | CASSEVYRDGYTF
TRBJ1-1 | TRBV7-9 | CASSLALRQGKPLTEAFF
TRBJ2-7 | TRBV10-3 | CAISPRTGNPYEQYF
TRBJ2-7 | TRBV7-9 | CASSLTGGEQYF
TRBJ2-7 | TRBV18 | CASSLEPGRAGEQYF
TRBJ1-6 | TRBV6-1 | CASRSTGDNSPLHF
TRBJ1-5 | TRBV6-1 | CASSETHVGDRMNQPQHF
TRBJ2-7 | TRBV19 | CASGNRGRTYEQYF
TRBJ1-2 | TRBV19 | CASKPGANYGYTF
TRBJ2-1 | TRBV7-2 | CASGFGGGAGEQFF
TRBJ1-1 | TRBV18 | CASSPGLTNTEAFF
TRBJ1-5 | TRBV27 | CASSFQGPNGPQHF
TRBJ1-1 | TRBV9 | CASSAGQGAITEAFF
TRBJ2-1 | TRBV28 | CASSTRLAGGPYEQFF
TRBJ1-2 | TRBV6-5 | CASTSGRVNYGYTF
TRBJ1-5 | TRBV30 | CAWRIQGEQPQHF
TRBJ2-7 | TRBV6-1 | CASSEDQSPGYEQYF
TRBJ2-5 | TRBV5-4 | CASSFPGRETQYF
TRBJ2-3 | TRBV18 | CASSLSPGSTDTQYF
TRBJ2-7 | TRBV4-1 | CASSPPLLERDHYEQYF
TRBJ2-1 | TRBV2 | CASGGAGEHYNEQFF
TRBJ1-5 | TRBV18 | CASSPGRDGNQPQHF